The clone carrying this TCR beta chain appeared a few times. Antigen unknown. This entry comes from a study of T-cell memory formation after mild COVID-19. Study in general: TCR clusters were mostly confined to one donor each.

The authors produced TCR alpha and TCR beta cDNA libraries with sample barcodes and UMIs by 5'RACE using constant-segment primers. Each CDR3 protein is one row after TCRdb ran MiXCR on the 5' RACE reads. In the table there are hundreds of thousands of distinct CDR3 sequences, 15% to 20% of which are singletons. Study results and limitations: Clones shrinking from day 15 to 85 showed even CD4/CD8 mixes; later expanders tilted CD4+. The SARS-CoV-2 specificity of second-wave clones reaching peak at day 37 remained unverified.

This CDR3 contains 15 residues. Germline V gene sequence: CDR1 LGHNA, CDR2 YSLEER. Trimming removed 3 bases from V and 4 bases from J; junction bases left unmatched: 1. Sequenced sample: PBMCs or a T cell subset sorted from them (not recorded which). This clonotype originated in an adult woman who had mild COVID-19 (a few samples of this study predate the infection). Cell type and time point are not known. V is TRBV4-3 and J is TRBJ2-1; 12 bases are shared with TRBD2. The CDR3 spells CASSHGLAGYNEQFF. CDR3 coding DNA: TGCGCCAGCAGCCACGGACTAGCGGGGTACAATGAGCAGTTCTTC.